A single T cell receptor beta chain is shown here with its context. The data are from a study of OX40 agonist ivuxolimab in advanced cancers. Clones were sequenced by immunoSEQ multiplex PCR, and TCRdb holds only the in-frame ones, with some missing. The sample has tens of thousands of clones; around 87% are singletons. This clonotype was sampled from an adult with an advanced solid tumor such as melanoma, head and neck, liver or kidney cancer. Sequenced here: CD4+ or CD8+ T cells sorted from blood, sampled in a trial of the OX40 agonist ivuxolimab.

CDR3 protein: CAWSHGSTGTEAFF. CDR3 bases: TGTGCCTGGAGCCATGGGTCCACGGGAACTGAAGCTTTCTTT. The chain has TRBV30 and TRBJ1-1; D remains unclear. Germline V lookup: CDR1 GTSNPN, CDR2 SVGIG (reference sequence). Trimming cost V 3 bases and J 5 bases, with 16 bases left between them. This CDR3 comprises 14 residues. Supplemented by reference TRBV30 and TRBJ1-1, the full variable domain reads SQTIHQWPATLVQPVGSPLSLECTVEGTSNPNLYWYRQAAGRGLQLLFYSVGIGQISSEVPQNLSASRPQDRQFILSSKKLLLSDSGFYLCAWSHGSTGTEAFFGQGTRLTVV.